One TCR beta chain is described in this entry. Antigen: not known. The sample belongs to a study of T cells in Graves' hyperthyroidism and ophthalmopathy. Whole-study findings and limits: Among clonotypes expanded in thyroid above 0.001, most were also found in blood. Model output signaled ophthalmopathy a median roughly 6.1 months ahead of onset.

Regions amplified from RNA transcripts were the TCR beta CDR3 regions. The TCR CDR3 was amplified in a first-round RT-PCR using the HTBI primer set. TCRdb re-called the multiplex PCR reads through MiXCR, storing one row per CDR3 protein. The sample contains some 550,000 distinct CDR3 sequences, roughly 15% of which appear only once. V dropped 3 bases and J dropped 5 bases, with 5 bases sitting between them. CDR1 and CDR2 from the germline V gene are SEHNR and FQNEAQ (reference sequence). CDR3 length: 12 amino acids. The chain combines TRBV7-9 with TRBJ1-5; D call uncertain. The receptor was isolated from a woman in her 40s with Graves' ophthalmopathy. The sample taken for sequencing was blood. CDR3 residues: CASSFSDQPQHF. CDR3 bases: TGTGCCAGCAGCTTCTCAGATCAGCCCCAGCATTTT.